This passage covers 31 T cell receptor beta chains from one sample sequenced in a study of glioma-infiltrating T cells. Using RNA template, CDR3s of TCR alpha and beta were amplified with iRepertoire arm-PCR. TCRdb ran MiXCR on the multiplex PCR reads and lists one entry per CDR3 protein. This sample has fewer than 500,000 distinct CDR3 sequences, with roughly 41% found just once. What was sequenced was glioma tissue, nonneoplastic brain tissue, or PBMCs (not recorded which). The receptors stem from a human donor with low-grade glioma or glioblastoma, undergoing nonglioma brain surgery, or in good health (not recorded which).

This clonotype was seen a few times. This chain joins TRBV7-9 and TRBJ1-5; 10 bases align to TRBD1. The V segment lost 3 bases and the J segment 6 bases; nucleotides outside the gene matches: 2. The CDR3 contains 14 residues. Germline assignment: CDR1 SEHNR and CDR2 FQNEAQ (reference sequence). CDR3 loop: CASSLGQGIQPQHF. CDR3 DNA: TGTGCCAGCAGCTTGGGACAGGGGATTCAGCCCCAGCATTTT.

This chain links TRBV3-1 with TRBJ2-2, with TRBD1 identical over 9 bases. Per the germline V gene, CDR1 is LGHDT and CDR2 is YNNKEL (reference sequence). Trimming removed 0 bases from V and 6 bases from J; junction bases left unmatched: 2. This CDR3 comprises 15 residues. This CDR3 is CASSQDRTGAGELFF. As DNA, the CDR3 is TGTGCCAGCAGCCAAGATAGGACAGGGGCCGGGGAGCTGTTTTTT. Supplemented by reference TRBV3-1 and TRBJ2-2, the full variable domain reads DTAVSQTPKYLVTQMGNDKSIKCEQNLGHDTMYWYKQDSKKFLKIMFSYNNKELIINETVPNRFSPKSPDKAHLNLHINSLELGDSAVYFCASSQDRTGAGELFFGEGSRLTVL.

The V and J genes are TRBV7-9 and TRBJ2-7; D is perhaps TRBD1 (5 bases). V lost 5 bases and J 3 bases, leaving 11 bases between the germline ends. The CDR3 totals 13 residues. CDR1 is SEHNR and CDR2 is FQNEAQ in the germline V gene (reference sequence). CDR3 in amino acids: CASSPGHHYEQYF. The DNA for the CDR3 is TGTGCCAGCAGCCCAGGACACCACTACGAGCAGTACTTC.

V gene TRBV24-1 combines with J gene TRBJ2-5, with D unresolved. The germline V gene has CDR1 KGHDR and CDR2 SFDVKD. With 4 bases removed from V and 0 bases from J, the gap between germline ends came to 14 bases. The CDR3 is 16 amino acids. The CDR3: CATSDRARTYQETQYF. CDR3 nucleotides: TGTGCCACCAGTGACCGGGCGCGAACTTACCAAGAGACCCAGTACTTC.

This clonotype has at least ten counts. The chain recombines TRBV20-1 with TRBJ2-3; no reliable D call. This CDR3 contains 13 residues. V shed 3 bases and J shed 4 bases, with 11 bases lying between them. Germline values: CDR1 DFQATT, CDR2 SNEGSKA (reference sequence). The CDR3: CSASRVFADTQYF. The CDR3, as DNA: TGCAGTGCTAGCCGGGTTTTCGCAGATACGCAGTATTTT.

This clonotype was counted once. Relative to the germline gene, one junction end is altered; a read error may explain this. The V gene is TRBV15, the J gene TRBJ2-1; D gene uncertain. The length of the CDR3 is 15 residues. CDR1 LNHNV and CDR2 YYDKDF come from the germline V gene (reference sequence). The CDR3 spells CATRRVHGSYNEQFF. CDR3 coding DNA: TGTGCCACCAGAAGAGTGCACGGTTCCTACAATGAGCAGTTCTTC.

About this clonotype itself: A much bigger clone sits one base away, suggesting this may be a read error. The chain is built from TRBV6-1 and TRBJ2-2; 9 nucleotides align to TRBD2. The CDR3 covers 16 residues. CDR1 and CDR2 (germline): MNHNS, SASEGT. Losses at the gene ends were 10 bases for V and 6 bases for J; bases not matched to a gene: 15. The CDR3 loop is CATFGSGREHAGELFF. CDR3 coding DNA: TGTGCCACCTTTGGTAGCGGGAGAGAACACGCCGGGGAGCTGTTTTTT.

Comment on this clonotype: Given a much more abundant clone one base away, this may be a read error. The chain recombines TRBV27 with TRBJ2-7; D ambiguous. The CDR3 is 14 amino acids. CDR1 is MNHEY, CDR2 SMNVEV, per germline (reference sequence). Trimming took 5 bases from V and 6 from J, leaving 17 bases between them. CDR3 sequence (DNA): TGTGCCAGCAGTCCTACAGCCCTCGTCCGCGAGCAGTACTTC. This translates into CASSPTALVREQYF.

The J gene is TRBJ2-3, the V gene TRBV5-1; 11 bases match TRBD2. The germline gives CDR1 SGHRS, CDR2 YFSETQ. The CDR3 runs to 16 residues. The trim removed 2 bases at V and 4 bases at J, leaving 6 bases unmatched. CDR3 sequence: CASSLLAGEVSDTQYF. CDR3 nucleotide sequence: TGCGCCAGCAGCTTACTAGCGGGGGAGGTCTCAGATACGCAGTATTTT. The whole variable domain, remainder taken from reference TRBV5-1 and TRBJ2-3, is KAGVTQTPRYLIKTRGQQVTLSCSPISGHRSVSWYQQTPGQGLQFLFEYFSETQRNKGNFPGRFSGRQFSNSRSEMNVSTLELGDSALYLCASSLLAGEVSDTQYFGPGTRLTVL.

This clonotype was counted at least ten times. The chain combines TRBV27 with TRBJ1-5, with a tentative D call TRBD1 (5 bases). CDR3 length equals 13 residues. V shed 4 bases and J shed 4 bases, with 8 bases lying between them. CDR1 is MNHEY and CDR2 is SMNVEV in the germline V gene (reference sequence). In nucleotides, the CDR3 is TGTGCCAGCAGTTCCAGGGAGAATCAGCCCCAGCATTTT. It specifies CASSSRENQPQHF.

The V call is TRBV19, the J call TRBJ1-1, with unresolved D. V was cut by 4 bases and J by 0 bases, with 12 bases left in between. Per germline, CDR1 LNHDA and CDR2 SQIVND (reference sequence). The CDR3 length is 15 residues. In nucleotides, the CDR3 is TGTGCCAGTAGTAGGAGGACGGCTATGAACACTGAAGCTTTCTTT. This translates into CASSRRTAMNTEAFF.

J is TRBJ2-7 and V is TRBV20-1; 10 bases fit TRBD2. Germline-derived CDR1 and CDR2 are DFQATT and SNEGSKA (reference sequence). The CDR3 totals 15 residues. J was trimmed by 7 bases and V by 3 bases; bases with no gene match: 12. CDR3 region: CSASLAGVKRDEQYF. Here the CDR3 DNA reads TGCAGTGCTAGTCTAGCGGGAGTTAAGAGGGATGAGCAGTACTTC.

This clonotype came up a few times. The CDR3 nucleotides read TGTGCCAGCAGCTTAGACTCGACTAGCGGGAGAGAGCAGTACTTC. It translates to CASSLDSTSGREQYF. The gene calls are TRBV11-2 and TRBJ2-7, with 12 bases lining up with TRBD2. The germline V gene has CDR1 SGHAT and CDR2 FQNNGV. J lost 7 bases, V lost 0 bases, and 4 bases had no gene match. This CDR3 has 15 residues.

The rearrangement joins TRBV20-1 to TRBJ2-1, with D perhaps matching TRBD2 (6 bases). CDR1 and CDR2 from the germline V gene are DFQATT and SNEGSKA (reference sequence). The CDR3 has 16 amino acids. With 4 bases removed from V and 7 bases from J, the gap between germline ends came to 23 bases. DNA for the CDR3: TGCAGTGCTATAGTATTAGGGAGACTAGAGGGTAATGAGCAGTTCTTC. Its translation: CSAIVLGRLEGNEQFF.

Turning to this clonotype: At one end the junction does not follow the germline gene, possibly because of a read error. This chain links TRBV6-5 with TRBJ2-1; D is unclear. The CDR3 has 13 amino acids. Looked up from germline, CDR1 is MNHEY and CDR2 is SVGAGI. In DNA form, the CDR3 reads TGTGCCGGCAGTGATGGAGCCTACAATGAGCAGCTCTTC. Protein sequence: CAGSDGAYNEQLF.

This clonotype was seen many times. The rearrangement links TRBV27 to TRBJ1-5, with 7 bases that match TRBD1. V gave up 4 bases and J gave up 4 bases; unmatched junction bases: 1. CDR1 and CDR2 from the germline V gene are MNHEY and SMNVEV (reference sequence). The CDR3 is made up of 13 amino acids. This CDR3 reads CASSSTGNQPQHF. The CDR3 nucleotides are TGTGCCAGCAGTTCGACAGGGAATCAGCCCCAGCATTTT.

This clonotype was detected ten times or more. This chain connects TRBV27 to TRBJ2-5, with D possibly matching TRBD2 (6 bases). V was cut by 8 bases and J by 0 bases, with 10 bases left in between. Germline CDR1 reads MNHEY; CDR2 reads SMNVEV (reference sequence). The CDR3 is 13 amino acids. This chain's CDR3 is CASRGGYQETQYF. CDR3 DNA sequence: TGTGCCAGCCGTGGGGGGTACCAAGAGACCCAGTACTTC.

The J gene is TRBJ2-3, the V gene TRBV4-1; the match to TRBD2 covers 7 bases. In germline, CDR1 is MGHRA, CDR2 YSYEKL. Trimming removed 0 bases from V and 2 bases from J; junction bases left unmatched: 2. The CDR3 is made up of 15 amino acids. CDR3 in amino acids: CASSQDGTTTDTQYF. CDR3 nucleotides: TGCGCCAGCAGCCAAGATGGGACTACCACAGATACGCAGTATTTT.

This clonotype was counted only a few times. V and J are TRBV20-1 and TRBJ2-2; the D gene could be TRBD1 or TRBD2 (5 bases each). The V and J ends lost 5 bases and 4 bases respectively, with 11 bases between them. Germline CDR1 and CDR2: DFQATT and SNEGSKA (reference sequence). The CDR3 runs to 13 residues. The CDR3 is CSASGAFTGELFF. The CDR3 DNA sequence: TGCAGTGCTTCCGGGGCATTCACCGGGGAGCTGTTTTTT.

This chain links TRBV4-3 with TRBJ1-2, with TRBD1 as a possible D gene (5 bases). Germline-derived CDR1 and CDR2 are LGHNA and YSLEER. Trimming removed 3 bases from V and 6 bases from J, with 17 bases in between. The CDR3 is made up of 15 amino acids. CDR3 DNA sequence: TGCGCCAGCAGCCACCCCGACAGCACGAGGCATGGCTACACCTTC. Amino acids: CASSHPDSTRHGYTF.

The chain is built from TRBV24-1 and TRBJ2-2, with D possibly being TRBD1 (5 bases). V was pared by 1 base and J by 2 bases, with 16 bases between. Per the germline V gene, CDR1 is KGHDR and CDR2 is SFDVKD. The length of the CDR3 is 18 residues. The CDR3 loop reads CATSDFPGFPANTGELFF. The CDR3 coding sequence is TGTGCCACCAGTGATTTCCCAGGGTTCCCCGCAAACACCGGGGAGCTGTTTTTT.

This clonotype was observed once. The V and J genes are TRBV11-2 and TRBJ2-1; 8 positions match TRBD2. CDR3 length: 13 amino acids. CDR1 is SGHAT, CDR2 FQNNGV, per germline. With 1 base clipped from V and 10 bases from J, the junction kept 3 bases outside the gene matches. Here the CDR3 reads CASSLVVAGEQFF. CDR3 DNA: TGTGCCAGCAGCTTAGTCGTAGCGGGGGAGCAGTTCTTC.

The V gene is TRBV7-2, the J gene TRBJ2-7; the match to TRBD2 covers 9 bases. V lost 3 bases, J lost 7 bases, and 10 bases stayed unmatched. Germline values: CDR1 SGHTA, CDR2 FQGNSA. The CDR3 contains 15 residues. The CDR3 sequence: CASSLLAGHYNEQYF. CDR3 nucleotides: TGTGCCAGCAGCTTGCTAGCGGGACATTACAATGAGCAGTACTTC. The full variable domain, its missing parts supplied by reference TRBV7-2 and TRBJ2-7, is GAGVSQSPSNKVTEKGKDVELRCDPISGHTALYWYRQSLGQGLEFLIYFQGNSAPDKSGLPSDRFSAERTGGSVSTLTIQRTQQEDSAVYLCASSLLAGHYNEQYFGPGTRLTVT.

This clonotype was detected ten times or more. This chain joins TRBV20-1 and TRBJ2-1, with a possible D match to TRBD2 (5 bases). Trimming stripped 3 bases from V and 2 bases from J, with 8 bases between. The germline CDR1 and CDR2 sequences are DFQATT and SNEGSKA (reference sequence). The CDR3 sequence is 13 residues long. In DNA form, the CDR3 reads TGCAGTGCTAGCGGGGTCACCTACAATGAGCAGTTCTTC. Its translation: CSASGVTYNEQFF.

The CDR3 DNA sequence: TGTGCCAGCAGACCGGGCTTAAAGGAGGACACCGGGGAGCTGTTTTTT. Translated: CASRPGLKEDTGELFF. The chain employs TRBV28 and TRBJ2-2; weak D call: TRBD2 (5 bases). Trimming removed 6 bases at V and 3 bases at J, with 17 bases between. The V gene's germline CDR1 is MDHEN and CDR2 SYDVKM. The CDR3 consists of 16 residues.

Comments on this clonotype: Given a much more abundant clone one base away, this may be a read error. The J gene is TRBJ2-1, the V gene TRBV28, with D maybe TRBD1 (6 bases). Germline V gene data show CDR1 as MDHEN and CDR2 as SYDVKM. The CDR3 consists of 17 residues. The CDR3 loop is CVSSLVSPGDRYNEQFF. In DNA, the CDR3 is TGTGTCAGCAGTTTAGTCTCCCCAGGGGATCGCTACAATGAGCAGTTCTTC.

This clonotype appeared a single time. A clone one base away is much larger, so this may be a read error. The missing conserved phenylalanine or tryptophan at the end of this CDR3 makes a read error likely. Here the CDR3 DNA reads TGTGCCAGCAGTGGTCCTTCGGGCCTCGGGGGCCAGCCCCAGCATTTA. Protein: CASSGPSGLGGQPQHL. V gene TRBV2 combines with J gene TRBJ1-5; D is possibly TRBD1 (6 bases). V lost 4 bases to trimming and J lost 7 bases, with 20 bases between them. CDR3 length: 16 residues. The germline CDR1 and CDR2 sequences are SNHLY and FYNNEI.

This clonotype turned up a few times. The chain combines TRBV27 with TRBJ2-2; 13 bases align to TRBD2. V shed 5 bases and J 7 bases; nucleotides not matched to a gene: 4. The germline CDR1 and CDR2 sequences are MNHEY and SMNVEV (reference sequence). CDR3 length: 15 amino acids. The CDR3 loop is CASSRLAGGDGELFF. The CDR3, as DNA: TGTGCCAGCAGTAGACTAGCGGGAGGAGACGGGGAGCTGTTTTTT.

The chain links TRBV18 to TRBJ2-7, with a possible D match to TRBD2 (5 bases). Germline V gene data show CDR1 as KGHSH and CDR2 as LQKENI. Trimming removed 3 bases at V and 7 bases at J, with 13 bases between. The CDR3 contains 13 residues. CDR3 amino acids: CASSPGLREEQYF. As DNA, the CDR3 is TGTGCCAGCTCACCCGGACTGAGAGAAGAGCAGTACTTC.

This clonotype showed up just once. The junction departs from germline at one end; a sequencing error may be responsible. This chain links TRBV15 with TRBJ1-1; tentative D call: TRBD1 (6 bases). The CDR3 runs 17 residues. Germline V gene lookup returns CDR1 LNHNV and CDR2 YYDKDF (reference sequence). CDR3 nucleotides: TGTGCCACCAGCAGGGGGGGCCAGGTGACCCGAGGCACTGAAACTTTCTTT. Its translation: CATSRGGQVTRGTETFF.

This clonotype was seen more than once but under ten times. CDR3 in amino acids: CSAREVAGNEKLFF. CDR3 bases: TGCAGTGCTAGAGAGGTTGCGGGGAATGAAAAACTGTTTTTT. This rearrangement joins TRBV20-1 to TRBJ1-4; D gene uncertain. Between the trimmed V and J ends, which lost 0 bases and 5 bases, there was a span of 10 bases. The CDR3 is made up of 14 amino acids. CDR1 is DFQATT, CDR2 SNEGSKA, per germline (reference sequence).